One T cell receptor (beta chain) is described in this entry. This sample was taken from a study of blood T cell repertoires in COVID-19. TCRdb keeps only in-frame clones here, not all; method: immunoSEQ multiplex PCR. There are hundreds of thousands of clones in the sample; approximately 86% occur only once, and roughly 4.6% lies in the top ten. Trimming removed 4 bases at V and 2 bases at J, with 13 bases between. Germline V CDR1 and CDR2: SGHNT, YYREEE (reference sequence). This CDR3 has 15 amino acids. This receptor was taken from a woman aged 80 or older with active or convalescent COVID-19. The sample comprised peripheral blood. The V gene is TRBV5-4, the J gene TRBJ1-3, with D tentatively TRBD1 (6 bases). The CDR3 DNA reads as TGTGCCAGCAGCCCAGGGGTTGGAGCTGGAAACACCATATATTTT. As protein: CASSPGVGAGNTIYF. Full variable domain (missing parts from reference TRBV5-4 and TRBJ1-3): ETGVTQSPTHLIKTRGQQVTLRCSSQSGHNTVSWYQQALGQGPQFIFQYYREEENGRGNFPPRFSGLQFPNYSSELNVNALELDDSALYLCASSPGVGAGNTIYFGEGSWLTVV.